The rows below give T cell receptor beta chains drawn from one sample of a study of monozygotic twins with inflammatory bowel disease. TCRdb reprocessed the 5' RACE reads; each CDR3 protein has one entry and no DNA is given. This sample carries over 200,000 distinct CDR3 sequences, with approximately 1.5% going to the ten biggest clones. The sequenced sample consisted of blood. Source of these receptors: a human donor with ulcerative colitis or Crohn's disease, or a healthy co-twin of an affected twin (not recorded which). The CDR3 runs from the conserved cysteine through the conserved F or W. Each record gives: V gene, J gene, CDR3 protein.

>TRBV5-6|TRBJ1-4
CASSLGAEDRLFF
>TRBV29-1|TRBJ2-3
CSAGEGFTDTQYF
>TRBV7-2|TRBJ2-5
CASSLWGLDRTQYF
>TRBV12-3/TRBV12-4|TRBJ1-1
CASRPEGFAEAFF
>TRBV12-3/TRBV12-4|TRBJ1-2
CASSFGQAGGYTF
>TRBV6-6|TRBJ1-1
CASSPGVSAFF
>TRBV25-1|TRBJ2-5
CASSTQTGGVETQYF
>TRBV7-6|TRBJ1-4
CASSLAGQGNVKLFF
>TRBV12-3/TRBV12-4|TRBJ1-1
CASSFWGQDTEAFF
>TRBV5-1|TRBJ2-3
CASSFSTTDTQYF
>TRBV5-1|TRBJ2-7
CASSLHWGQGAYEQYF
>TRBV5-6|TRBJ2-1
CASSSESEQFF
>TRBV6-5|TRBJ2-7
CASSSSRDMYEQYF
>TRBV5-1|TRBJ2-1
CASSLRLFYNEQFF
>TRBV6-1|TRBJ2-2
CASSESGTNTGELFF
>TRBV18|TRBJ1-1
CASSPGTARRAFF
>TRBV5-1|TRBJ1-6
CASSFDSPETPLHF
>TRBV10-3|TRBJ2-2
CALGQGGTGELFF
>TRBV3-1|TRBJ2-7
CASSPQWEWGEQYF
>TRBV3-1|TRBJ2-5
CASSQPGTPLQETQYF
>TRBV5-1|TRBJ1-4
CASSLEAATNEKLFF
>TRBV6-5|TRBJ1-1
CASSYSARDTEAFF
>TRBV12-3/TRBV12-4|TRBJ2-3
CASSFGGAQDTQYF
>TRBV20-1|TRBJ1-5
CSATGGANQPQHF
>TRBV5-4|TRBJ2-7
CASSLSPDSYEQYF
>TRBV5-1|TRBJ2-1
CASSLGDTGENNEQFF
>TRBV20-1|TRBJ2-1
CSARDMAGGGWNEQFF
>TRBV3-1|TRBJ1-5
CASSQGKGVYSNQPQHF
>TRBV5-4|TRBJ1-2
CASSPGGYNYGYTF
>TRBV19|TRBJ1-1
CASGLIMNTEAFF
>TRBV29-1|TRBJ1-2
CSVETGQGSFYGYTF
>TRBV7-8|TRBJ1-2
CASSGTGGYGYTF
>TRBV27|TRBJ1-3
CACDPVVSRTGNTIYF
>TRBV5-1|TRBJ1-1
CASSWGPTNTEAFF
>TRBV5-5|TRBJ1-2
CASSFFPADPNYGYTF
>TRBV20-1|TRBJ2-4
CSAPGQGLAKNIQYF
>TRBV12-3/TRBV12-4|TRBJ1-1
CASCPDGGSEAFF
>TRBV20-1|TRBJ2-5
CSARDDQGTQYF
>TRBV12-3/TRBV12-4|TRBJ2-2
CASSLTGNTGELFF
>TRBV5-1|TRBJ2-1
CASSTGHPDEQFF
>TRBV29-1|TRBJ2-7
CSVVEYGAGGVSYEQYF